The entry below gives a single T cell receptor beta chain sequence along with its context. Its antigen is unidentified. This table comes from immunoSEQ multiplex PCR, and its TCRdb copy is limited to in-frame clones, with some not included. This table has 45,000 to 60,000 clones, around 80% appearing once. This entry is derived from a study of a mutant IDH1 vaccine in newly diagnosed glioma. Overall study context: First vaccine doses came 4-6 weeks after radiotherapy alone, or with temozolomide cycles.

Germline lookup yields CDR1 PRHDT and CDR2 FYEKMQ (reference sequence). CDR3 length: 14 amino acids. Trimming removed 5 bases from V and 1 base from J, with 11 bases in between. Documented time point: week 5, during vaccination. Vaccine doses each comprised 300 ug of mutant IDH1 20-mer peptide, with topical imiquimod. The source material was PBMCs, sampled from a glioma patient whose treatment included an IDH1 peptide vaccine. This clonotype was obtained from a man aged 45 to 65 with glioma. V is TRBV13 and J is TRBJ2-5; D is undetermined. Here the CDR3 reads CASSTTAVQETQYF. CDR3 sequence (DNA): TGTGCCAGCAGCACCACCGCGGTCCAAGAGACCCAGTACTTC.